The 2 T cell receptor beta chains given below trace back to one sample, sequenced in a study of blood T cell repertoires in COVID-19. Sequencing used immunoSEQ multiplex PCR; TCRdb keeps in-frame clones, though not all of them. The sample has about 24,000 clones; 85% to 90% are singletons. Sequences were obtained from peripheral blood. The source of these receptors is a man aged 70-80 years with COVID-19, enrolled during active disease.

This rearrangement joins TRBV19 to TRBJ1-5; D not certain. Germline lookup yields CDR1 LNHDA and CDR2 SQIVND (reference sequence). Trimming removed 3 bases from V and 8 bases from J, with 11 bases in between. CDR3 length: 13 residues. This chain's CDR3 is CASSIDGEEPQHF. The CDR3 DNA is TGTGCCAGTAGTATTGACGGAGAGGAGCCCCAGCATTTT.

CDR3 amino acids: CASSIGLVGTDTQYF. CDR3 DNA sequence: TGCGCCAGCAGCATAGGACTTGTGGGCACAGATACGCAGTATTTT. V gene TRBV5-1 combines with J gene TRBJ2-3; D might be TRBD2 (5 bases). Germline CDR1 and CDR2: SGHRS and YFSETQ. The length of the CDR3 is 15 residues. V shed 4 bases and J shed 1 base, with 13 bases lying between them.